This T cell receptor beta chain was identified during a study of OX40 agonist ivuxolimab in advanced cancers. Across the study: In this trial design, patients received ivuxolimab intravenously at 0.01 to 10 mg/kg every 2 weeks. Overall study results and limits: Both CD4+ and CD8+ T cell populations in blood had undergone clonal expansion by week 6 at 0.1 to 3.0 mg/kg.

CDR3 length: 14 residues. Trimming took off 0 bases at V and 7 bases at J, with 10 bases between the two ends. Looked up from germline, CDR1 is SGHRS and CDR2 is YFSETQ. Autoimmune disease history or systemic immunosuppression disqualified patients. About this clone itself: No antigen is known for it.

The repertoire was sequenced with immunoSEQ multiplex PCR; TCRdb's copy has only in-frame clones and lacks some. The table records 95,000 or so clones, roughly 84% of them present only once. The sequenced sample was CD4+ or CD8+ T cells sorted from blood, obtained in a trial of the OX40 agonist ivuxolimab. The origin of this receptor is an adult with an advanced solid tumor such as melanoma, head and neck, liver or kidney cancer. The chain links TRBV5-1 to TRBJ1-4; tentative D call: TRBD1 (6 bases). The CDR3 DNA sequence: TGCGCCAGCAGCTTGGTGCCGGGGGCTGAAAAACTGTTTTTT. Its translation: CASSLVPGAEKLFF.